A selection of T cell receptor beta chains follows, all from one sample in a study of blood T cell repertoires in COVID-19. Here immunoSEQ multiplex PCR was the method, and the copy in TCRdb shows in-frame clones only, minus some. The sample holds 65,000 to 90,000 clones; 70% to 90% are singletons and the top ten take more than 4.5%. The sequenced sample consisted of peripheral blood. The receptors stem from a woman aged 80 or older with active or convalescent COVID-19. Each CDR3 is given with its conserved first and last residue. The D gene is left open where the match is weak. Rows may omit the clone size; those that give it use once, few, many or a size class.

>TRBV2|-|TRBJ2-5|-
CASSALFGTETQYF
TGTGCCAGCAGTGCCCTGTTCGGTACGGAGACCCAGTACTTC
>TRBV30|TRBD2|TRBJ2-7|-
CAWSVRLGLAAPYEQYF
TGTGCCTGGAGTGTACGGCTGGGACTAGCGGCGCCATACGAGCAGTACTTC
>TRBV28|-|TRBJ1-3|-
CASSLATAGSGNTIYF
TGTGCCAGCAGTCTTGCGACAGCTGGCTCTGGAAACACCATATATTTT
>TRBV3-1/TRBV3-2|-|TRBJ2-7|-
CASSPGYYEQYF
TGTGCCAGCAGCCCCGGGTACTACGAGCAGTACTTC
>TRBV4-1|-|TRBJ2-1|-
CASSPRSTGVVDNEQFF
TGCGCCAGCAGCCCCCGCTCGACAGGAGTCGTAGACAATGAGCAGTTCTTC
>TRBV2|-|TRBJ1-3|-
CASSGDSGNTIYF
TGTGCCAGCTCCGGGGACTCTGGAAACACCATATATTTT
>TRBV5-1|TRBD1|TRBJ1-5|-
CASSLMTGSNQPQHF
TGCGCCAGCAGCTTAATGACAGGGTCCAATCAGCCCCAGCATTTT
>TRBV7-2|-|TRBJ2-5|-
CASSSLVERETQYF
TGTGCCAGCAGCTCCCTGGTGGAGCGAGAGACCCAGTACTTC
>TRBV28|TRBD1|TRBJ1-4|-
CASSVAGTAGEKLFF
TGTGCCAGCAGTGTAGCCGGGACAGCGGGTGAAAAACTGTTTTTT
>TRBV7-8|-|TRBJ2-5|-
CASSLVEVTQYF
TGTGCCAGCAGCTTAGTTGAGGTGACCCAGTACTTC
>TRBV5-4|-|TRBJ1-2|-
CASSLDPDGYTF
TGTGCCAGCAGCTTAGATCCGGATGGCTACACCTTC
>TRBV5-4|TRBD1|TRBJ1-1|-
CASSSGQGAGEAFF
TGTGCCAGCAGCTCCGGACAGGGGGCTGGTGAAGCTTTCTTT
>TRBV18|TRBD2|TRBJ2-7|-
CASSPKGWTSGYEQYF
TGTGCCAGCTCACCAAAAGGGTGGACTAGCGGATACGAGCAGTACTTC
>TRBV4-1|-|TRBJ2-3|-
CASSQATPTNTDTQYF
TGCGCCAGCAGCCAAGCGACACCGACTAACACAGATACGCAGTATTTT
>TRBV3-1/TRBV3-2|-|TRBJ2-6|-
CASSQGFGVLTF
TGTGCCAGCAGCCAAGGATTCGGCGTCCTGACTTTC
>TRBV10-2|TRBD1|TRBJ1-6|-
CASSPLRDSYNSPLHF
TGCGCCAGCAGCCCCCTTAGGGACAGTTACAATTCACCCCTCCACTTT
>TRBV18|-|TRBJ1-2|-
CASSPLITDVYGYTF
TGTGCCAGCTCACCACTCATTACAGACGTCTATGGCTACACCTTC
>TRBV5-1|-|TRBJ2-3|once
CASSLGTDTDTQYF
TGCGCCAGCAGCTTGGGGACAGACACAGATACGCAGTATTTT
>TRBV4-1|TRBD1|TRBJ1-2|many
CASSQGQGADYGYTF
TGCGCCAGCAGCCAAGGCCAGGGGGCCGACTATGGCTACACCTTC
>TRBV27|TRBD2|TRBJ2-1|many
CASSFSGSSYNEQFF
TGTGCCAGCAGTTTTAGCGGGAGCTCCTACAATGAGCAGTTCTTC
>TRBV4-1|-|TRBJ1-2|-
CASSQDRQGFGYTF
TGCGCCAGCAGCCAAGACCGCCAGGGGTTTGGCTACACCTTC
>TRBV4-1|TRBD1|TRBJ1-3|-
CASSQEIPGQGGGNTIYF
TGCGCCAGCAGCCAAGAGATACCCGGACAGGGAGGTGGAAACACCATATATTTT
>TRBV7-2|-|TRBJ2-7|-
CASSLEQSYEQYF
TGTGCCAGCAGCTTAGAACAGTCCTACGAGCAGTACTTC
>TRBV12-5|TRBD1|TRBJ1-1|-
CASGTREGQGKTEAFF
TGTGCTAGTGGTACCAGAGAGGGACAGGGCAAAACTGAAGCTTTCTTT
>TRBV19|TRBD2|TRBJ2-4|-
CASSIYIARGGEGKNIQYF
TGTGCCAGTAGTATCTATATCGCCCGGGGTGGGGAGGGCAAAAACATTCAGTACTTC
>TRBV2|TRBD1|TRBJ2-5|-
CASSEVLWGTGNRETQYF
TGTGCCAGCAGTGAAGTGTTGTGGGGGACAGGGAACAGGGAGACCCAGTACTTC
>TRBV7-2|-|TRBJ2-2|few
CASSYAAGELFF
TGTGCCAGCAGCTATGCGGCCGGGGAGCTGTTTTTT
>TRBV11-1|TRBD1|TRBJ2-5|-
CASSTQGAGETQYF
TGTGCCAGCAGCACCCAGGGGGCGGGGGAGACCCAGTACTTC
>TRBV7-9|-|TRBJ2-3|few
CASSFIPYWWSTDTQYF
TGTGCCAGCAGCTTTATCCCCTATTGGTGGAGCACAGATACGCAGTATTTT
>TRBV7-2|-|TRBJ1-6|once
CASSLDPGSYNSPLHF
TGTGCCAGCAGCTTAGATCCAGGCTCCTATAATTCACCCCTCCACTTT
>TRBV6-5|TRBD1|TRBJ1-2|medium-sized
CASSPTGDTYGYTF
TGTGCCAGCAGTCCGACAGGGGATACGTATGGCTACACCTTC
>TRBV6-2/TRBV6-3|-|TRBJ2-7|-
CASSYDNWAYEQYF
TGTGCCAGCAGTTATGACAACTGGGCGTACGAGCAGTACTTC